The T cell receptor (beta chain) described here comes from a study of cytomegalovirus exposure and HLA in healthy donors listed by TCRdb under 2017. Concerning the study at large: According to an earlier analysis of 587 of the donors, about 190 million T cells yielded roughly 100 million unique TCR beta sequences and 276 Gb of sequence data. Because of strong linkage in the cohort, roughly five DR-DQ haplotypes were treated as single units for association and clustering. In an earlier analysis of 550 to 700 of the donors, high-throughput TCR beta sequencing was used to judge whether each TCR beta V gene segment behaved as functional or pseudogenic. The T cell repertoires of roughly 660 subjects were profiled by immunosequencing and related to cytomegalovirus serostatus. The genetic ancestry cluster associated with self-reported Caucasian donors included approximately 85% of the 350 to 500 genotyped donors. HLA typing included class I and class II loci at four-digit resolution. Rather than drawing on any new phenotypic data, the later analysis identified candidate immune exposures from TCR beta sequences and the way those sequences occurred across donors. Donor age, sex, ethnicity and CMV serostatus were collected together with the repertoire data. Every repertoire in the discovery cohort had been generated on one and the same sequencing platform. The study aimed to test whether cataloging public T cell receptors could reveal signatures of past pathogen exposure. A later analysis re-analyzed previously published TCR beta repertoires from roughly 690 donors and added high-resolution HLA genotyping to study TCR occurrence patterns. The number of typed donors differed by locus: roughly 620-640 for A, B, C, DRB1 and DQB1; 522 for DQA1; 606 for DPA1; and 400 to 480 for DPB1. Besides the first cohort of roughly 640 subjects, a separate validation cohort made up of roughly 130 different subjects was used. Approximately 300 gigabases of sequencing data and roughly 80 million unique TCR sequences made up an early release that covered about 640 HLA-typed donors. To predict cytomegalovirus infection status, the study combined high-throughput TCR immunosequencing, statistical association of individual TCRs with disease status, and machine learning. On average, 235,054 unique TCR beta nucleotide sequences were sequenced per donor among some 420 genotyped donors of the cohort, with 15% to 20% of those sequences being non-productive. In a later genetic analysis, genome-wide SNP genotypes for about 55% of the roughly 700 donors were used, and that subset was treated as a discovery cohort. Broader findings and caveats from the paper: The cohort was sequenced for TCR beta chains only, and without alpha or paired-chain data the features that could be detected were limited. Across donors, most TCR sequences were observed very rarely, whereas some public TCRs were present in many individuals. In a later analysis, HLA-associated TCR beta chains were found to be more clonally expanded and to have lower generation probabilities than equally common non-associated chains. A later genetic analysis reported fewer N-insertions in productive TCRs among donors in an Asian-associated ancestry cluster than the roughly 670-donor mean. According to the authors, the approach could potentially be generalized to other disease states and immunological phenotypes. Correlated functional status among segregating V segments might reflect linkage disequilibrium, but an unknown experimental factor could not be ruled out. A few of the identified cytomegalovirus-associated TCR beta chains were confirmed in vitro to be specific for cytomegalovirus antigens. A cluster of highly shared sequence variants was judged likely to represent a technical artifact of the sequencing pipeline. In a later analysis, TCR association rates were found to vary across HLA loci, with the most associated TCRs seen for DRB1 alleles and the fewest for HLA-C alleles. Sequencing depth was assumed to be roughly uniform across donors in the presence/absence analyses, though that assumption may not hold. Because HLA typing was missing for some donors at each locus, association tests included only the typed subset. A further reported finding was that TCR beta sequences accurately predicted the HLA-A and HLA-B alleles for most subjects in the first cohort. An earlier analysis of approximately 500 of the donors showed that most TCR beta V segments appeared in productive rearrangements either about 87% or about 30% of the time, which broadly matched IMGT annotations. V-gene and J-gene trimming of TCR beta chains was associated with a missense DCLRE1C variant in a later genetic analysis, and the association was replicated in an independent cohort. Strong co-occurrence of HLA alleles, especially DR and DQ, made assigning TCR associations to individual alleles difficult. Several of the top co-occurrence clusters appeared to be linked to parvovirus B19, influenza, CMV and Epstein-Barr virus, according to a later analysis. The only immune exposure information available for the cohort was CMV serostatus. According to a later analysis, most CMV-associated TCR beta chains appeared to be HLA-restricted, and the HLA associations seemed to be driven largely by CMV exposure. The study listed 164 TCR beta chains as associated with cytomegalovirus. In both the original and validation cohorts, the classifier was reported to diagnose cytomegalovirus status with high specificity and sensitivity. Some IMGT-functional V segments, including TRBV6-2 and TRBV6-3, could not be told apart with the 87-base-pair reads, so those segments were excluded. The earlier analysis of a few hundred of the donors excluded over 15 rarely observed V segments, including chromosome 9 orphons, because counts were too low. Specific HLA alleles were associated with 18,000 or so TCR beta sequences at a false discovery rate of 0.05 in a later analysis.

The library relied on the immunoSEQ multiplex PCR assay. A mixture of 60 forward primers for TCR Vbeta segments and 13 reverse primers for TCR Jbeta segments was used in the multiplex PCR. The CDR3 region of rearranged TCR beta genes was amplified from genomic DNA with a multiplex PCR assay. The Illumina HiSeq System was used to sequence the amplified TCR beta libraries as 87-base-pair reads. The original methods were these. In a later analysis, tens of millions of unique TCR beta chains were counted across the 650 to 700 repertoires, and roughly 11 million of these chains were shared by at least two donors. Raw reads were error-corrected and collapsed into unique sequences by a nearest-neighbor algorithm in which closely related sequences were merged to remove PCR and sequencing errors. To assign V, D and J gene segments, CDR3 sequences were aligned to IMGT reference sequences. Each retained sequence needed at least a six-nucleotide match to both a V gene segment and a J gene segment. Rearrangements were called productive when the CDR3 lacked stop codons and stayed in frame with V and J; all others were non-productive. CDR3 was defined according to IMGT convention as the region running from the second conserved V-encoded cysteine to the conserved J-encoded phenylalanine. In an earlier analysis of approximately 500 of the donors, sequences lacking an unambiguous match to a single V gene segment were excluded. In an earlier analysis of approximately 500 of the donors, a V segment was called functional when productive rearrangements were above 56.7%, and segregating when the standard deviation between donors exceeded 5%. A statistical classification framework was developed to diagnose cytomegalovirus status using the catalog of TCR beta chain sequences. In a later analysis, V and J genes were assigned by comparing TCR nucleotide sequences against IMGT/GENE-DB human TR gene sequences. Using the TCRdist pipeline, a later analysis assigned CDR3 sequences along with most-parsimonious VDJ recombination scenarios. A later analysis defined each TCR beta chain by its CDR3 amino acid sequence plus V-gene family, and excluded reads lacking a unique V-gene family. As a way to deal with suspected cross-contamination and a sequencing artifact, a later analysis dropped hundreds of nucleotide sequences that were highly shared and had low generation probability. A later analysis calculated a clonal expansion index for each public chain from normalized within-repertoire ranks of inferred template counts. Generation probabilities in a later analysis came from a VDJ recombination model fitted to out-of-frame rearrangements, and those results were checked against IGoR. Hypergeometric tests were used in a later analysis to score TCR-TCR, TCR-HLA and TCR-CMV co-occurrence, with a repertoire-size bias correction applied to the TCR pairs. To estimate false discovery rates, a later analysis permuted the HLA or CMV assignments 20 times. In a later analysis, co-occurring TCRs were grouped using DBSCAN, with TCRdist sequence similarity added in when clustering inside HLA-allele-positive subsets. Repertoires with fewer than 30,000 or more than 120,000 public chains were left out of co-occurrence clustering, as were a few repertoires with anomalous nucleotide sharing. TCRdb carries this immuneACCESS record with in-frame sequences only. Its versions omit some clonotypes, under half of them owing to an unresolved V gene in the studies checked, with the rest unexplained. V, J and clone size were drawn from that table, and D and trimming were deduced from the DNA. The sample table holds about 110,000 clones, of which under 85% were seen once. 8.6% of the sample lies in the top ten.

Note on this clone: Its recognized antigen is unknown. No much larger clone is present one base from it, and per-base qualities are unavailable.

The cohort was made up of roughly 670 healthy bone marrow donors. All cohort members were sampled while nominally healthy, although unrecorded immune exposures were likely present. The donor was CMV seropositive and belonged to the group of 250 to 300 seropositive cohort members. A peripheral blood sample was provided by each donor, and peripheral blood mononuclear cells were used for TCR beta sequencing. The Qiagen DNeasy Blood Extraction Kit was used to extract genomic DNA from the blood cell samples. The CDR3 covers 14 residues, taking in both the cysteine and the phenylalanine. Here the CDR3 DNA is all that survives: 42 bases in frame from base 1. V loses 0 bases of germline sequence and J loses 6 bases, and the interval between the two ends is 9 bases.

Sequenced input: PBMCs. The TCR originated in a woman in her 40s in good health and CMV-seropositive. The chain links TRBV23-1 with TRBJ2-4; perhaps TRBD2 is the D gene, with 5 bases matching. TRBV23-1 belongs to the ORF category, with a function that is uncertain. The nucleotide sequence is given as TGCGCCAGCAGTCAATCGCGACGGGGAAACATTCAGTACTTC. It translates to CASSQSRRGNIQYF.